The TCR beta chain under discussion was sequenced for a study of cytomegalovirus exposure and HLA in healthy donors. Study conclusions and caveats: With DRB1 most and HLA-C fewest, TCR association rates differed between HLA loci in a later analysis. In a later analysis, approximately 18,000 TCR beta sequences were associated with HLA alleles at 0.05 false discovery rate.

A remark on this clone: Its antigen is currently unknown.

In the PCR, 60 Vbeta and 13 Jbeta primers were used. The repertoire was sequenced with immunoSEQ multiplex PCR; TCRdb's copy has only in-frame clones and lacks some. The table has 150,000 to 200,000 clones, 79% seen once. Germline CDR1 SGHVS, CDR2 FNYEAQ. V lost 0 bases and J 2 bases, leaving 7 bases between the germline ends. This CDR3 spans 14 amino acids. The TCR originated in a woman aged 40 to 49 in good health and CMV-seronegative. The V gene is TRBV7-6, the J gene TRBJ1-2; D uncertain. The sequencing input was PBMCs. CDR3 DNA: TGTGCCAGCAGCTTAGCAGGAGTAAACTATGGCTACACCTTC. This gives the protein CASSLAGVNYGYTF.